This T cell receptor (beta chain) was sequenced for a study of beta chain features in type 1 diabetes. This clone showed up just a few times. Sequenced material consisted of expressed TCRB transcripts (all of the isolated RNA was reverse transcribed). Some clones are missing from TCRdb's copy, which holds only in-frame ones; the method was immunoSEQ multiplex PCR. Of around 450,000 clones in the sample, approximately 10% are singletons; the top ten hold about 0.045%. With 0 bases removed from V and 6 bases from J, the gap between germline ends came to 13 bases. The CDR3 totals 15 residues. Germline V lookup: CDR1 MGHRA, CDR2 YSYEKL.

Sequenced sample: naive CD4+ T cells from blood. The gene calls are TRBV4-1 and TRBJ2-3, with D tentatively TRBD1 (5 bases). This receptor was taken from a young woman in good health. Here the CDR3 reads CASSQDGHLADTQYF. Written as DNA, the CDR3 is TGCGCCAGCAGCCAAGACGGACATCTCGCGGATACGCAGTATTTT.